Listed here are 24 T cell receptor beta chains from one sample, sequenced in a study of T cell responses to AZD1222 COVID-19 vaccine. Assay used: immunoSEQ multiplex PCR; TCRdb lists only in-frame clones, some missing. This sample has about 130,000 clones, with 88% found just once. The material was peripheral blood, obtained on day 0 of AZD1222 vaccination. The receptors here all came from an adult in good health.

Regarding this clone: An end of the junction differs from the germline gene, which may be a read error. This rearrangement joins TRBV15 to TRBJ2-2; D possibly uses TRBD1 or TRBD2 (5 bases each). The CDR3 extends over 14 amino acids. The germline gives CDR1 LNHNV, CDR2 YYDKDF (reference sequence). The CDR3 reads CATSRDPLNGALFF. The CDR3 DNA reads TGTGCCACCAGCAGAGATCCCCTTAACGGGGCGCTGTTTTTT.

CDR3 DNA sequence: TGTGCCAGCAGAGGCAGGGGGCTCCAGAGCTCCTACAATGAGCAGTTCTTC. Encoded protein: CASRGRGLQSSYNEQFF. J is TRBJ2-1 and V is TRBV28; 8 bases line up with TRBD1. The CDR3 covers 17 residues. V lost 6 bases to trimming and J lost 0 bases; unmatched junction nucleotides: 10. Germline V gene sequence: CDR1 MDHEN, CDR2 SYDVKM.

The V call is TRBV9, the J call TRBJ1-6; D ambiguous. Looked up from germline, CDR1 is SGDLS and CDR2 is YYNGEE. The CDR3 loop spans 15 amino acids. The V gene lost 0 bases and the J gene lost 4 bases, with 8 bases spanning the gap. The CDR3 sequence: CASSVGDGYNSPLHF. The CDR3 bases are TGTGCCAGCAGCGTAGGCGACGGGTATAATTCACCCCTCCACTTT.

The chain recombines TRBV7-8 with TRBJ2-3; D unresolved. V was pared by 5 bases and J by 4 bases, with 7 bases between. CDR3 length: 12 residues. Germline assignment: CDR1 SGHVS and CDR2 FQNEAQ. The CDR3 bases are TGTGCCAGCAGCACCCCCGCAGATACGCAGTATTTT. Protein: CASSTPADTQYF.

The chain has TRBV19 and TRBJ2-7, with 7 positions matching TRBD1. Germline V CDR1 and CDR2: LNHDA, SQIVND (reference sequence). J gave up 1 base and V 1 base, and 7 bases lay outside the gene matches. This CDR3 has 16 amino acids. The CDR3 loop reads CASSIAGSQGSYEQYF. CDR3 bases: TGTGCCAGTAGTATAGCGGGGTCACAGGGGTCCTACGAGCAGTACTTC.

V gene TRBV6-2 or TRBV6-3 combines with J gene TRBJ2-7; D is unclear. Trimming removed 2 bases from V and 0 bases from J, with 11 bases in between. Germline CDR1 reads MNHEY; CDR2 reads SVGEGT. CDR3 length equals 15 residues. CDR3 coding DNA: TGTGCCAGCAGTTACCGTACCTCGAACTCCTACGAGCAGTACTTC. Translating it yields CASSYRTSNSYEQYF.

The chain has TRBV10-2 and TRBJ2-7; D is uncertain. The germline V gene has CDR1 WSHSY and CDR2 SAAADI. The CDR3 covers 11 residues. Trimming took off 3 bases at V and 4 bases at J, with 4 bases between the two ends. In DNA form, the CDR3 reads TGCGCCAGCAGTGAAAAGTACGAGCAGTACTTC. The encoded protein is CASSEKYEQYF.

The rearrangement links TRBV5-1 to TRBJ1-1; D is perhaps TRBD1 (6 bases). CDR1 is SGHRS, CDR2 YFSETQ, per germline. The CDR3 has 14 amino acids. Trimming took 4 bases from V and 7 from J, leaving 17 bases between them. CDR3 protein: CASSQPGAGSEAFF. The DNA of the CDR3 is TGCGCCAGCAGCCAACCAGGGGCCGGAAGTGAAGCTTTCTTT.

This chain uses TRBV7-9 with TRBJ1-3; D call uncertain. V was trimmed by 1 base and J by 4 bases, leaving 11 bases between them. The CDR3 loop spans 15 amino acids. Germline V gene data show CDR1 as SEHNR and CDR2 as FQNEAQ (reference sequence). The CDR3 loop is CASSLEGRLGNTIYF. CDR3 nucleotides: TGTGCCAGCAGCTTAGAAGGGCGCCTGGGAAACACCATATATTTT. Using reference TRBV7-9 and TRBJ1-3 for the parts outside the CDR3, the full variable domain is DTGVSQNPRHKITKRGQNVTFRCDPISEHNRLYWYRQTLGQGPEFLTYFQNEAQLEKSRLLSDRFSAERPKGSFSTLEIQRTEQGDSAMYLCASSLEGRLGNTIYFGEGSWLTVV.

The CDR3 nucleotides read TGTGCCACCAGTGATGGGGGACAGGGGGCACGTGGCTACACCTTC. This gives the protein CATSDGGQGARGYTF. The rearrangement joins TRBV24-1 to TRBJ1-2, with 12 bases aligning to TRBD1. V shed 3 bases and J 7 bases; nucleotides not matched to a gene: 5. The germline V gene encodes CDR1 KGHDR and CDR2 SFDVKD. The CDR3 covers 15 residues.

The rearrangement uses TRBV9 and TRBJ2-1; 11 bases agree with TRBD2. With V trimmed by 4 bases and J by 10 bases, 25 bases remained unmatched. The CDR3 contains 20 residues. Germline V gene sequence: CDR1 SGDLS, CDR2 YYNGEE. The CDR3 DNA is TGTGCCAGCAGCCCCCATCGGGGTAGCGGGGGGGCAATTAACATCATGGAGCAGTTCTTC. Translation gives CASSPHRGSGGAINIMEQFF.

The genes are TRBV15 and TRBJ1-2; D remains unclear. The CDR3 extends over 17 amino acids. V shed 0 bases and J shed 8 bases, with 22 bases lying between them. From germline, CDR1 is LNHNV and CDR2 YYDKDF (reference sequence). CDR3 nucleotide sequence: TGTGCCACCAGCAGAGATTACGCGGACGCAGGTCTTGGAGGCTACACCTTC. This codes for CATSRDYADAGLGGYTF.

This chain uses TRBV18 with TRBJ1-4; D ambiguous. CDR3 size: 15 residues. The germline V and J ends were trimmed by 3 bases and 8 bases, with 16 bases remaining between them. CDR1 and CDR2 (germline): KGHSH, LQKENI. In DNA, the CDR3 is TGTGCCAGCTCACCGCCCGAGGGTCCGGGGGAAAAACTGTTTTTT. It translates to CASSPPEGPGEKLFF.

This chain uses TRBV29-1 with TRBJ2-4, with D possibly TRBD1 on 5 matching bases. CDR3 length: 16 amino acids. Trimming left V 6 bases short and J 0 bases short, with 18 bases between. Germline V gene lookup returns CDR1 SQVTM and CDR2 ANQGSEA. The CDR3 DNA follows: TGCAGCGTGGCTTCTGGGGTGGGGCTAGCCAAAAACATTCAGTACTTC. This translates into CSVASGVGLAKNIQYF.

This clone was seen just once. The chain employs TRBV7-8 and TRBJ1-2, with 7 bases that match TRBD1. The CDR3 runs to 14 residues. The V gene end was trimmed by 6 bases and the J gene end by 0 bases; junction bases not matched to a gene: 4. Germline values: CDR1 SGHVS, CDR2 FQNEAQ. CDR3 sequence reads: CASRTGYPNYGYTF. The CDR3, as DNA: TGTGCCAGCAGGACAGGGTACCCTAACTATGGCTACACCTTC. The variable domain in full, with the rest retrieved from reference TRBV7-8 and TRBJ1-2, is GAGVSQSPRYKVAKRGQDVALRCDPISGHVSLFWYQQALGQGPEFLTYFQNEAQLDKSGLPSDRFFAERPEGSVSTLKIQRTQQEDSAVYLCASRTGYPNYGYTFGSGTRLTVV.

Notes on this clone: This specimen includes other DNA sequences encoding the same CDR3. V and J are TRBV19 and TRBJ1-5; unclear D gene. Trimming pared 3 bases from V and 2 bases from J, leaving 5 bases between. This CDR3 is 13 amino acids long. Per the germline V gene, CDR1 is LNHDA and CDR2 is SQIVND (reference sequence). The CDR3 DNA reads TGTGCCAGTAGTATCTGGGGCAATCAGCCCCAGCATTTT. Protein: CASSIWGNQPQHF.

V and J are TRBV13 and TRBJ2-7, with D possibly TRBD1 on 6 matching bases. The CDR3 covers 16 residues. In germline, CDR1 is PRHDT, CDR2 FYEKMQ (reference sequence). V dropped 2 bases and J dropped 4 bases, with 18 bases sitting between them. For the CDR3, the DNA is TGTGCCAGCAGCTTAAGCACAAGGGCAGGGGTTTACGAGCAGTACTTC. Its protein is CASSLSTRAGVYEQYF.

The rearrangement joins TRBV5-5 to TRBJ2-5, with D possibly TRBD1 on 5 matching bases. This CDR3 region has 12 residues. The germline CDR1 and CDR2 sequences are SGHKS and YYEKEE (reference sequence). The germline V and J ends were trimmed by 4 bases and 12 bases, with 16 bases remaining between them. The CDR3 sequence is CASSTQGSSEYF. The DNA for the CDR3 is TGTGCCAGCAGCACTCAGGGCAGCTCAGAGTACTTC.

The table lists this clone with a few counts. The DNA for the CDR3 is TGCGCCAGCAGCTTGGGAGGGGGCCTCAATCAGCCCCAGCATTTT. This sequence encodes CASSLGGGLNQPQHF. The chain links TRBV5-1 to TRBJ1-5, with 7 bases fitting TRBD1. The CDR3 is made up of 15 amino acids. Trimming removed 0 bases from V and 3 bases from J; junction bases left unmatched: 3. CDR1 is SGHRS, CDR2 YFSETQ, per germline.

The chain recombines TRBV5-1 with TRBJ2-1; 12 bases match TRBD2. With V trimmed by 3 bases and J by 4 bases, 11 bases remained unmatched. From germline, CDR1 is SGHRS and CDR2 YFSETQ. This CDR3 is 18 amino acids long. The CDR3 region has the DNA TGCGCCAGCAGCTCAGGACAACCGGGACTAGCGGGTTACAATGAGCAGTTCTTC. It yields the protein CASSSGQPGLAGYNEQFF.

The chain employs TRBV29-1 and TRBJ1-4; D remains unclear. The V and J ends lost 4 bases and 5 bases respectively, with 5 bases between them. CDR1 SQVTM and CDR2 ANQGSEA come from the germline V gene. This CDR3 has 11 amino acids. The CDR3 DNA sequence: TGCAGCGTTGCCGCGAATGAAAAACTGTTTTTT. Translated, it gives CSVAANEKLFF.

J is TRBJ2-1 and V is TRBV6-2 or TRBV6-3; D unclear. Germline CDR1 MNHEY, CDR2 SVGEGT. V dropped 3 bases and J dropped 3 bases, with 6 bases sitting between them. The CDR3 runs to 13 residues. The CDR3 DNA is TGTGCCAGCAGTTATGAACTCTACAATGAGCAGTTCTTC. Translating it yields CASSYELYNEQFF.

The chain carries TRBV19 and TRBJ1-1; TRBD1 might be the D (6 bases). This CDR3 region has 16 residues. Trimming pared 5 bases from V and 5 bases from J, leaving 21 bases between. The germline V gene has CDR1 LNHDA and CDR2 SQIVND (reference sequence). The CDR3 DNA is TGTGCCAGTAGTTCCAGACGGGAGGGGGGGATGACTGAAGCTTTCTTT. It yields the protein CASSSRREGGMTEAFF.

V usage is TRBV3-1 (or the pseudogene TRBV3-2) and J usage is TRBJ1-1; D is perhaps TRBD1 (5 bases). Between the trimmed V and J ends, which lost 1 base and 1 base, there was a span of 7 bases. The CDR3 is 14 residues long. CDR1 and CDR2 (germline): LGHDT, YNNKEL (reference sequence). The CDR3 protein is CASSQVGQNTEAFF. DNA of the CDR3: TGTGCCAGCAGCCAAGTCGGACAGAACACTGAAGCTTTCTTT.